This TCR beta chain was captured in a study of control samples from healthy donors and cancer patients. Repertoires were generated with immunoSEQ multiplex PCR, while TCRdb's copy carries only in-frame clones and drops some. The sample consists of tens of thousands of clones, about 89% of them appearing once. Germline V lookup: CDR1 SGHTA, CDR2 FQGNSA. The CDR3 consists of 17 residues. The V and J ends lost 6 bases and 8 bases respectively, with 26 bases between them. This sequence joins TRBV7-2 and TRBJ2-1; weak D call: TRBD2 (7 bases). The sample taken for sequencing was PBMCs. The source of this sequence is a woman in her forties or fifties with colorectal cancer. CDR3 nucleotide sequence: TGTGCCAGCAGTCTACTAGGGGGAGGGATTTCGTTGGATGAGCAGTTCTTC. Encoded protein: CASSLLGGGISLDEQFF.